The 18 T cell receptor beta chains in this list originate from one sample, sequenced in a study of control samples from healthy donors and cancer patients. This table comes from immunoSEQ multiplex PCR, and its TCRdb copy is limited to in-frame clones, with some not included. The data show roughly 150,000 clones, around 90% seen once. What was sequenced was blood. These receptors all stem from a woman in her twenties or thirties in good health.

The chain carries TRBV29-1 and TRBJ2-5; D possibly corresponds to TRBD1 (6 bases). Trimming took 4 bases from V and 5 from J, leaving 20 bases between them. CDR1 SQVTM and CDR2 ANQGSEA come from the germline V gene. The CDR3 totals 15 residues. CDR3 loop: CSVGVLGTPKETQYF. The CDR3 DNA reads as TGCAGCGTTGGCGTGCTCGGGACACCAAAGGAGACCCAGTACTTC.

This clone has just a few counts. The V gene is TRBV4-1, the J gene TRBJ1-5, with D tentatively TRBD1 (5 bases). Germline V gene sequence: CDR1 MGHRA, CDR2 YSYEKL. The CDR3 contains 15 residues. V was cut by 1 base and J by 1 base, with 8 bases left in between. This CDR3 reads CASSQARDSNQPQHF. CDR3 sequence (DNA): TGCGCCAGCAGCCAAGCAAGGGACAGCAATCAGCCCCAGCATTTT.

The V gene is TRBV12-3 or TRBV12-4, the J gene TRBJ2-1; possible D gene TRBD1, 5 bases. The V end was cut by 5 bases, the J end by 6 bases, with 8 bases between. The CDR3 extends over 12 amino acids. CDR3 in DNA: TGTGCCAGCAGTATCAGGGTCAATGAGCAGTTCTTC. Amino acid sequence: CASSIRVNEQFF.

The CDR3 loop reads CASSYSTSGGHEQFF. As DNA, the CDR3 is TGTGCCAGCAGTTACTCTACTAGCGGGGGGCATGAGCAGTTCTTC. The chain combines TRBV6-2 or TRBV6-3 with TRBJ2-1, with 12 positions matching TRBD2. Trimming took 0 bases from V and 8 from J; bases not matched to a gene: 2. Looked up from germline, CDR1 is MNHEY and CDR2 is SVGEGT. The CDR3 runs to 15 residues.

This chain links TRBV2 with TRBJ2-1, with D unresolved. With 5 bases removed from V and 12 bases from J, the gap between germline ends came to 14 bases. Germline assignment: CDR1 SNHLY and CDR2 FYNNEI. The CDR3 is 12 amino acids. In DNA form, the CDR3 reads TGTGCCAGCAGTTCCGACTCACACGGGCAGTTCTTC. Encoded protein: CASSSDSHGQFF.

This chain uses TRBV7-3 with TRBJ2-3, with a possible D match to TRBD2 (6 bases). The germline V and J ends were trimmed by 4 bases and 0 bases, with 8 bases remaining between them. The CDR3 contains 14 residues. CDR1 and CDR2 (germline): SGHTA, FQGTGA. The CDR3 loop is CASSSSGSTDTQYF. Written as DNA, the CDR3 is TGTGCCAGCAGCTCGAGCGGGAGCACAGATACGCAGTATTTT.

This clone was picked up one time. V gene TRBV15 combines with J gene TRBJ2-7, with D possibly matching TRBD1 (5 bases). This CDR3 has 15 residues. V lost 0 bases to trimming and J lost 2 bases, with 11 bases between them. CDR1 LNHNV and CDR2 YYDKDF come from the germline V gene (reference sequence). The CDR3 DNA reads TGTGCCACCAGCAGAGAAGGGGCACGGGCCTACGAGCAGTACTTC. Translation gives CATSREGARAYEQYF.

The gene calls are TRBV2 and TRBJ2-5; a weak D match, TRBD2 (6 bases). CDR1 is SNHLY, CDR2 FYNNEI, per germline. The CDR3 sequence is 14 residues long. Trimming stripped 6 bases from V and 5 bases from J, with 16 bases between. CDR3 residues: CASSALQAGETQYF. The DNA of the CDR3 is TGTGCCAGCAGCGCCCTTCAGGCGGGGGAGACCCAGTACTTC.

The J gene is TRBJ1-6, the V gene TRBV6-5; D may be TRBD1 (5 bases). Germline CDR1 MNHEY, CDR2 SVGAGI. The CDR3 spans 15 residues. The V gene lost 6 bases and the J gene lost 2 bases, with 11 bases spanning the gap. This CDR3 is CASRTVGAYNSPLHF. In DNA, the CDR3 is TGTGCCAGCAGGACAGTAGGGGCCTATAATTCACCCCTCCACTTT.

DNA for the CDR3: TGTGCCAGCAGTTTGATGTATAATTCACCCCTCCACTTT. It is translated as CASSLMYNSPLHF. V is TRBV12-3 or TRBV12-4 and J is TRBJ1-6, with unresolved D. V lost 3 bases to trimming and J lost 4 bases, with 4 bases between them. The CDR3 is 13 residues long.

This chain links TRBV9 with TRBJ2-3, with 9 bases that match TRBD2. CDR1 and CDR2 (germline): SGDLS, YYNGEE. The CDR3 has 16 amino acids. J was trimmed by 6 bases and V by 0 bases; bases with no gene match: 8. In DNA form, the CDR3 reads TGTGCCAGCAGCGTAGATAGGCGGGAGGGCGAGGATACGCAGTATTTT. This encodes CASSVDRREGEDTQYF.

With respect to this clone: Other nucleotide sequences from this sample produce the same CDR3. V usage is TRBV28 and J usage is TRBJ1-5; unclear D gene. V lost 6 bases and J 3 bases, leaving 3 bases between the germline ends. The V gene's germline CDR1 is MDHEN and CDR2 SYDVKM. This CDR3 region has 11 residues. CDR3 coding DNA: TGTGCCAGCAGCCTCAATCAGCCCCAGCATTTT. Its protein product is CASSLNQPQHF.

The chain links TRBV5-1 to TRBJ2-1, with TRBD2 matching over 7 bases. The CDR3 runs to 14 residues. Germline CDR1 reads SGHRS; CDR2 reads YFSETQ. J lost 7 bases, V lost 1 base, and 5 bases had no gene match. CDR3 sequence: CASSLPGGKNEQFF. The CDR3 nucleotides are TGCGCCAGCAGCTTGCCGGGAGGCAAAAATGAGCAGTTCTTC.

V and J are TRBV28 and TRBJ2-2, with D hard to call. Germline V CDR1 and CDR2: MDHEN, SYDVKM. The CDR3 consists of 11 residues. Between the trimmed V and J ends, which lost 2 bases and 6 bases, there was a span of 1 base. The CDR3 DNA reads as TGTGCCAGCAGTTTACCCGGGGAGCTGTTTTTT. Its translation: CASSLPGELFF.

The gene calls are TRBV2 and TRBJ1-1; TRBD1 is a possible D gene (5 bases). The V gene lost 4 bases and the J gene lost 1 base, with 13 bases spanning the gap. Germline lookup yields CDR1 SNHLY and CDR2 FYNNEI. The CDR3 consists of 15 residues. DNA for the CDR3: TGTGCCAGCAGTGGGACCGGGACCTCGAACACTGAAGCTTTCTTT. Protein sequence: CASSGTGTSNTEAFF. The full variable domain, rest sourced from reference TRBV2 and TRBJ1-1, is EPEVTQTPSHQVTQMGQEVILRCVPISNHLYFYWYRQILGQKVEFLVSFYNNEISEKSEIFDDQFSVERPDGSNFTLKIRSTKLEDSAMYFCASSGTGTSNTEAFFGQGTRLTVV.

CDR3 amino acids: CASRPGQGSAGELFF. CDR3 sequence (DNA): TGTGCCAGCAGACCCGGACAGGGGAGCGCCGGGGAGCTGTTTTTT. The V call is TRBV6-5, the J call TRBJ2-2; 9 bases line up with TRBD1. The CDR3 runs 15 residues. The J segment lost 6 bases and the V segment lost 6 bases, leaving 8 bases of the junction unmatched. Per germline, CDR1 MNHEY and CDR2 SVGAGI.

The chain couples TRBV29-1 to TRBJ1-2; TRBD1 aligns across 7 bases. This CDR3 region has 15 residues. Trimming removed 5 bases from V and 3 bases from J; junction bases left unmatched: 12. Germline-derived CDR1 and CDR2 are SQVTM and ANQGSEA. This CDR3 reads CSVTRDREMHYGYTF. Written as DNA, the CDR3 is TGCAGCGTTACCCGTGACAGGGAAATGCACTATGGCTACACCTTC.

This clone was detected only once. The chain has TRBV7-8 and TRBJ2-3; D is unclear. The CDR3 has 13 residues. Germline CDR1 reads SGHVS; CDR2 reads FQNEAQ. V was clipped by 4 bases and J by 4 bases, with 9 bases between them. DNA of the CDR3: TGTGCCAGCAGCTCCCAACGCCCAGATACGCAGTATTTT. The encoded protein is CASSSQRPDTQYF.